The clone carrying this T cell receptor beta chain has ten or more counts. Its antigen is as yet unknown. Amplified TCR beta CDR3 regions derived from RNA transcripts. Carried out on the TCR CDR3, a first-round RT-PCR used the HTBI primer set. TCRdb re-derived calls from the multiplex PCR reads in MiXCR, one entry per CDR3 protein. Of around 600,000 distinct CDR3 sequences in the sample, more than 15% were seen once. The CDR3 spans 13 residues. The V and J ends lost 6 bases and 5 bases respectively, with 14 bases between them. Exclusion of patients followed from uncontrolled infection, other autoimmune disease, pregnancy or lactation. The data were taken from a study of T cells in Graves' hyperthyroidism and ophthalmopathy. Study-level background: It was at initial diagnosis, before any treatment, that peripheral blood was collected. Whole-study results and caveats: From stable hyperthyroidism, ophthalmopathy was separated by a 13 V-J model. It was a median approximately 7.1 months before onset that the model predicted ophthalmopathy.

The V call is TRBV12-3 or TRBV12-4, the J call TRBJ2-7, with D tentatively TRBD1 (6 bases). Sequencing used blood. This TCR derives from a woman in her forties with Graves' ophthalmopathy. The CDR3 sequence: CASSLTYRDEQYF. The CDR3 DNA follows: TGTGCCAGCAGCCTAACCTACAGGGACGAGCAGTACTTC.